The rows below give T cell receptor beta chains drawn from one sample of a study of T cell changes during pregnancy in multiple sclerosis. Sequenced by immunoSEQ multiplex PCR; TCRdb stores in-frame clones only, minus some. In the table there are some 70,000 clones, more than 90% of which are singletons. Sequences were derived from peripheral blood, sampled in the second trimester of pregnancy. These receptors all stem from a female donor in good health, enrolled as a control in a pregnancy study. Each CDR3 is given with its conserved first and last residue. A D gene is named only where the DNA matches it firmly. The size entry is marked missing in some rows and otherwise reads once, few, many or a size class.

D gene	clone size	J gene	V gene	CDR3 protein	CDR3 DNA
TRBD2	.	TRBJ2-5	TRBV13	CASSLEGRARYF	TGTGCCAGCAGCTTAGAGGGGAGGGCCAGGTACTTC
.	.	TRBJ2-1	TRBV7-3	CASSNHVGGGGNEQFF	TGTGCCAGCAGCAACCACGTGGGGGGAGGCGGCAATGAGCAGTTCTTC
.	few	TRBJ1-1	TRBV7-9	CASSSNEVTEAFF	TGTGCCAGCAGCTCCAATGAGGTCACTGAAGCTTTCTTT
TRBD1	.	TRBJ1-6	TRBV10-3	CAIQGRVNSPLHF	TGTGCCATACAGGGGCGGGTGAATTCACCCCTCCACTTT
.	.	TRBJ1-4	TRBV11-2	CASSLAPQGEKLFF	TGTGCCAGCAGCTTAGCCCCCCAGGGGGAAAAACTGTTTTTT
.	.	TRBJ1-2	TRBV19	CASSIRQARPSNGYTF	TGTGCCAGTAGTATACGACAGGCCAGACCCTCAAATGGCTACACCTTC
.	once	TRBJ1-1	TRBV5-1	CASSFGGGYTEAFF	TGCGCCAGCAGCTTCGGGGGTGGGTACACTGAAGCTTTCTTT
TRBD1	.	TRBJ1-1	TRBV7-9	CASSSWTGLTEAFF	TGTGCCAGCAGCTCCTGGACAGGGCTCACTGAAGCTTTCTTT
TRBD2	.	TRBJ2-2	TRBV4-3	CASSQDTQLAGGGGELFF	TGCGCCAGCAGCCAAGATACCCAACTAGCGGGAGGGGGCGGGGAGCTGTTTTTT
TRBD1	.	TRBJ2-5	TRBV28	CASSLSGQGIYQETQYF	TGTGCCAGCAGTTTGTCGGGACAGGGGATTTACCAAGAGACCCAGTACTTC
TRBD1	.	TRBJ2-7	TRBV7-7	CASSSGQANEQYF	TGTGCTAGCAGCTCGGGACAGGCCAACGAGCAGTACTTC
TRBD1	.	TRBJ1-1	TRBV5-1	CASSHLDREDGAFF	TGCGCCAGCAGCCACCTTGACAGGGAGGATGGAGCTTTCTTT
TRBD2	.	TRBJ2-3	TRBV4-2	CASRGGVADTQYF	TGTGCCAGCAGGGGGGGGGTCGCAGATACGCAGTATTTT
.	.	TRBJ1-6	TRBV11-1	CASSLAAVGIYNSPLHF	TGTGCCAGCAGCTTAGCTGCCGTCGGGATATATAATTCACCCCTCCACTTT
.	.	TRBJ2-5	TRBV27	CASSRGSPEETQYF	TGTGCCAGCAGCAGAGGGTCCCCTGAAGAGACCCAGTACTTC
.	.	TRBJ1-1	TRBV18	CASSRGIMNTEAFF	TGTGCCAGCTCACGAGGGATCATGAACACTGAAGCTTTCTTT
.	.	TRBJ2-7	TRBV18	CASSPTASYEQYF	TGTGCCAGCTCACCAACAGCTTCGTACGAGCAGTACTTC
.	.	TRBJ1-6	TRBV5-1	CASSLEAGNYNSPLHF	TGCGCCAGCAGCTTGGAGGCAGGGAATTATAATTCACCCCTCCACTTT
.	.	TRBJ2-7	TRBV7-9	CASSPEDKSYEQYF	TGTGCCAGCAGCCCAGAGGACAAGTCCTACGAGCAGTACTTC
TRBD1	.	TRBJ2-7	TRBV10-3	CAIRAGTGSYEQYF	TGTGCCATCAGGGCCGGGACAGGGTCCTACGAGCAGTACTTC
TRBD1	.	TRBJ1-2	TRBV27	CASSPREQGSDGYTF	TGTGCCAGCAGTCCGAGGGAACAGGGGAGCGATGGCTACACCTTC
TRBD1	.	TRBJ2-6	TRBV2	CASGYDRAGANVLTF	TGTGCCAGCGGATATGACAGGGCTGGGGCCAACGTCCTGACTTTC
.	many	TRBJ1-2	TRBV6-1	CASSGSERGYTF	TGTGCCAGCAGTGGCAGCGAGCGGGGCTACACCTTC
.	.	TRBJ1-2	TRBV28	CASSPIAPPYLGVHGYTF	TGTGCCAGCAGTCCCATCGCCCCTCCCTACCTGGGAGTCCATGGCTACACCTTC
TRBD2	.	TRBJ2-4	TRBV27	CASSPGGGGAKNIQYF	TGTGCCAGCAGCCCAGGTGGGGGGGGAGCCAAAAACATTCAGTACTTC
.	.	TRBJ1-1	TRBV4-2	CASSLGGEELNTEAFF	TGTGCCAGCAGCTTGGGGGGGGAGGAATTGAACACTGAAGCTTTCTTT
.	.	TRBJ1-2	TRBV5-1	CASSSPQSGNYGYTF	TGCGCCAGCAGCTCCCCGCAGTCTGGCAACTATGGCTACACCTTC
.	.	TRBJ1-6	TRBV7-8	CASSLENWQGSGYNSPLHF	TGTGCCAGCAGCTTAGAGAATTGGCAGGGTTCCGGCTATAATTCACCCCTCCACTTT
.	few	TRBJ1-6	TRBV6-1	CASSHGGNSPLHF	TGTGCCAGCAGCCACGGAGGGAATTCACCCCTCCACTTT
TRBD1	.	TRBJ1-1	TRBV5-5	CASSLAGTGRANTEAFF	TGTGCCAGCAGCTTGGCCGGGACAGGCCGGGCAAACACTGAAGCTTTCTTT
.	.	TRBJ1-1	TRBV7-3	CASSSQPNTEAFF	TGTGCCAGTAGTAGCCAGCCCAACACTGAAGCTTTCTTT
.	.	TRBJ2-7	TRBV7-6	CASSLKGHYEQYF	TGTGCCAGCAGCTTAAAGGGACACTACGAGCAGTACTTC
.	.	TRBJ1-5	TRBV19	CASSPNQGFLNQPQHF	TGTGCCAGTAGTCCCAACCAGGGGTTCCTCAATCAGCCCCAGCATTTT
TRBD2	.	TRBJ2-7	TRBV5-8	CASSFLAGGLSYEQYF	TGTGCCAGCAGCTTCCTAGCGGGGGGTCTCTCCTACGAGCAGTACTTC
.	.	TRBJ2-6	TRBV4-1	CASSQIVGEAGANVLTF	TGCGCCAGCAGCCAAATTGTAGGGGAGGCTGGGGCCAACGTCCTGACTTTC
.	.	TRBJ2-7	TRBV6-5	CASSYSAGDYEQYF	TGTGCCAGCAGTTACTCGGCAGGGGACTACGAGCAGTACTTC
TRBD1	.	TRBJ2-7	TRBV5-1	CASSLAIGTGREQYF	TGCGCCAGCAGCTTGGCCATCGGGACAGGTAGGGAGCAGTACTTC